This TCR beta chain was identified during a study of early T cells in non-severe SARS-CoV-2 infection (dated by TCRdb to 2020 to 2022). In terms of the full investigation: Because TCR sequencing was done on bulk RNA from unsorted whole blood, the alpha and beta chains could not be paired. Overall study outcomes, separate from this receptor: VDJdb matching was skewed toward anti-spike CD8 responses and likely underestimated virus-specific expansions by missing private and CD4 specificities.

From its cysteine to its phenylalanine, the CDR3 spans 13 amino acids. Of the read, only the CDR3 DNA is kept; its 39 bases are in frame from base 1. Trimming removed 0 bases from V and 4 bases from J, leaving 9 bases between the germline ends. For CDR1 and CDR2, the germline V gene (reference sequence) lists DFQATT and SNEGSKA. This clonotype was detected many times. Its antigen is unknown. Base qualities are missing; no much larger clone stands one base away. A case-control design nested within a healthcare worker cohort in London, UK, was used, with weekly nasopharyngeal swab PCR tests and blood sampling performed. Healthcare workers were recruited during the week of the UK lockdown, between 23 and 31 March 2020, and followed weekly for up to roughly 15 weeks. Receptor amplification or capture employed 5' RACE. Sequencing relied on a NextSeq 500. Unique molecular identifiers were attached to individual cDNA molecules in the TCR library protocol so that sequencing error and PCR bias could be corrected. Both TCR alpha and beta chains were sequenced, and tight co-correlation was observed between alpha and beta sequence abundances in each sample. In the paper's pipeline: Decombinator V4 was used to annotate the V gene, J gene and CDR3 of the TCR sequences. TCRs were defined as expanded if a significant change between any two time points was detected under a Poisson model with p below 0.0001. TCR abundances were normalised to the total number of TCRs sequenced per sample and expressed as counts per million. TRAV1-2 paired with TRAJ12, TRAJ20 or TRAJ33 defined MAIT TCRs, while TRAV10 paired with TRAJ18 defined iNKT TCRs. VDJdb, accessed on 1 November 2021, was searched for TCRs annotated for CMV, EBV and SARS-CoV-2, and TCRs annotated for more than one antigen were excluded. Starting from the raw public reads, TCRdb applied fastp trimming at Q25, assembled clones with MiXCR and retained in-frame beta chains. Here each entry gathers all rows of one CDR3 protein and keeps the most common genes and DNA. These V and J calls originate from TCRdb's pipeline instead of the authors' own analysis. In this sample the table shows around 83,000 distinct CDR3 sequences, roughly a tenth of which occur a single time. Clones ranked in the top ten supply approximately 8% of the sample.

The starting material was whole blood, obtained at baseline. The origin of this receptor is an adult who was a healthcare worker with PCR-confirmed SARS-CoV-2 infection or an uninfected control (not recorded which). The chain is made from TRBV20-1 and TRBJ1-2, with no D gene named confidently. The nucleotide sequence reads TGCAGTGCTAGAGATTCCTCAAGCTATGGCTACACCTTC. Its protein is CSARDSSSYGYTF.